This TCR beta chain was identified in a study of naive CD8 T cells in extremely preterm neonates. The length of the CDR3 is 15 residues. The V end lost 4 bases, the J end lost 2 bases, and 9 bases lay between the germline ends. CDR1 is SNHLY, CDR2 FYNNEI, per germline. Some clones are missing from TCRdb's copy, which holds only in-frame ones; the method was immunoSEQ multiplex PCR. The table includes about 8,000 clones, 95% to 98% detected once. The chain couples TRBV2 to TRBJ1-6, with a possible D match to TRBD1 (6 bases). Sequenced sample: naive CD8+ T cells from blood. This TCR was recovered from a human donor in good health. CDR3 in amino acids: CASSGGDTYNSPLHF. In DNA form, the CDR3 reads TGTGCCAGCAGTGGAGGGGACACCTATAATTCACCCCTCCACTTT.